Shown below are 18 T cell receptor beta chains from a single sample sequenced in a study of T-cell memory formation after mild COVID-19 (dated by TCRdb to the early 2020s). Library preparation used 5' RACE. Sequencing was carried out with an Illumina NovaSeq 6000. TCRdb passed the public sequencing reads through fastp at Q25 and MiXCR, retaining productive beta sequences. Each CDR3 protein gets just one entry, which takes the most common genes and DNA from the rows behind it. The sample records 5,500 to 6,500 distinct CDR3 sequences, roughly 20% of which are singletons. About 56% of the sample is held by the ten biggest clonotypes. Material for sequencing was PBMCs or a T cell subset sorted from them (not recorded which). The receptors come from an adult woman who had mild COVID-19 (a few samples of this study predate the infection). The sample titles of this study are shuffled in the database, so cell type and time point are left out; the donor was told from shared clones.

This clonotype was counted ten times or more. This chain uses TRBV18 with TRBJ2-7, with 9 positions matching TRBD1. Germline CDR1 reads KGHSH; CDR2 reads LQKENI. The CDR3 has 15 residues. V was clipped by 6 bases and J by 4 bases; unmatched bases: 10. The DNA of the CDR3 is TGTGCCAGCTCGTTTACCGGGACAGGGTTTTACGAGCAGTACTTC. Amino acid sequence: CASSFTGTGFYEQYF.

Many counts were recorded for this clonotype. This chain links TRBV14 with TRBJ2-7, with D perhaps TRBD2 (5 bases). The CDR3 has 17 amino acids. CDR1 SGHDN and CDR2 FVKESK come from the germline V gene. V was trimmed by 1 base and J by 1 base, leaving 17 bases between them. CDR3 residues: CASSQADFSGWSYEQYF. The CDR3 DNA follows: TGTGCCAGCAGCCAAGCCGACTTTTCGGGGTGGTCCTACGAGCAGTACTTC.

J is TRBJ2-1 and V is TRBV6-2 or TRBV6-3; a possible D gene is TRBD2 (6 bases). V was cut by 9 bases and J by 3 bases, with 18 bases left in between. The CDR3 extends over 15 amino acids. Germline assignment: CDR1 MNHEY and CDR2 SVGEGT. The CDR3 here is CASNTGLPHYNEQFF. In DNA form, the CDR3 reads TGTGCCAGTAATACGGGACTCCCCCACTACAATGAGCAGTTCTTC.

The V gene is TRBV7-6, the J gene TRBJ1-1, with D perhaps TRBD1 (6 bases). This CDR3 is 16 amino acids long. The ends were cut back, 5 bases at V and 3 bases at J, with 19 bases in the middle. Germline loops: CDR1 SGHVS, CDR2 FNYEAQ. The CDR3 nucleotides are TGTGCCAGCAGCCCTCATTTACAGGGTGGGGACACTGAAGCTTTCTTT. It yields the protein CASSPHLQGGDTEAFF. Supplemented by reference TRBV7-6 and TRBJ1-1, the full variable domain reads GAGVSQSPRYKVTKRGQDVALRCDPISGHVSLYWYRQALGQGPEFLTYFNYEAQQDKSGLPNDRFSAERPEGSISTLTIQRTEQRDSAMYRCASSPHLQGGDTEAFFGQGTRLTVV.

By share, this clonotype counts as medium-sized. The CDR3 sequence is CASSFLRDNEQFF. The CDR3 nucleotides are TGTGCCAGCAGTTTTTTGCGGGACAATGAGCAGTTCTTC. The genes are TRBV12-3 or TRBV12-4 and TRBJ2-1; possibly TRBD2 for D (5 bases). Trimming removed 3 bases from V and 5 bases from J, with 8 bases in between. The CDR3 covers 13 residues.

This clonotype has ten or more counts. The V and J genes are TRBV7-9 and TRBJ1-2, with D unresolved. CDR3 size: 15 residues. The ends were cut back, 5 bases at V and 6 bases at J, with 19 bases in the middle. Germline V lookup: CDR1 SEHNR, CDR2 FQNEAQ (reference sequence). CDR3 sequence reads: CASSPISIVRDGYTF. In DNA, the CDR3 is TGTGCCAGCAGCCCCATTTCGATCGTCCGGGATGGCTACACCTTC.

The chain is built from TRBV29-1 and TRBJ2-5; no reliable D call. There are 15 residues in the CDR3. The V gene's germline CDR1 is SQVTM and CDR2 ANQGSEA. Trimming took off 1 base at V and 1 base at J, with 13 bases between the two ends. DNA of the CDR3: TGCAGCGTTGAAGCGGACCCTGGGATCCAAGAGACCCAGTACTTC. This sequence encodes CSVEADPGIQETQYF.

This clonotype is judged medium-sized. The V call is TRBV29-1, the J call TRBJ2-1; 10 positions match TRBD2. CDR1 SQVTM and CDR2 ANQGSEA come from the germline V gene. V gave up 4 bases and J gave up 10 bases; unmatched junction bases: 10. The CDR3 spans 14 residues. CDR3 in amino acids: CSVGGLAVKVEQFF. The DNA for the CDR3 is TGCAGCGTTGGAGGACTAGCGGTGAAGGTGGAGCAGTTCTTC.

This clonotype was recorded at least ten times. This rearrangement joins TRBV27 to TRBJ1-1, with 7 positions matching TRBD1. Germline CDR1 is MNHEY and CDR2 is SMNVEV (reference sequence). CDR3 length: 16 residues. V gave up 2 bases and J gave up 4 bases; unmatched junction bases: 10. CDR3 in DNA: TGTGCCAGCAGTTTAGCCCCCTCCACAGGGGTCACTGAAGCTTTCTTT. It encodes CASSLAPSTGVTEAFF.

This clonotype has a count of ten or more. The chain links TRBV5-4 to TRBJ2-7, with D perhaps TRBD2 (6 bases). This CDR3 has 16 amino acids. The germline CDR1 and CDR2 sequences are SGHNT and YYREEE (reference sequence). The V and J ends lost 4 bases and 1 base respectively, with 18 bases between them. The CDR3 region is CASSPPPGLTSYEQYF. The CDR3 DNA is TGTGCCAGCAGCCCACCCCCCGGACTAACATCCTACGAGCAGTACTTC. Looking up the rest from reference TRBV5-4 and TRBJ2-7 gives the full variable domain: ETGVTQSPTHLIKTRGQQVTLRCSSQSGHNTVSWYQQALGQGPQFIFQYYREEENGRGNFPPRFSGLQFPNYSSELNVNALELDDSALYLCASSPPPGLTSYEQYFGPGTRLTVT.

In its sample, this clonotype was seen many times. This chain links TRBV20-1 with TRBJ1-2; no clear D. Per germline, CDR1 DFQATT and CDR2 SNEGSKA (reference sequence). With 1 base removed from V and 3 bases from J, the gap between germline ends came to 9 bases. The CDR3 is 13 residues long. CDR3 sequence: CSARGHRYYGYTF. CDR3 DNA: TGCAGTGCTAGAGGACACCGCTACTATGGCTACACCTTC.

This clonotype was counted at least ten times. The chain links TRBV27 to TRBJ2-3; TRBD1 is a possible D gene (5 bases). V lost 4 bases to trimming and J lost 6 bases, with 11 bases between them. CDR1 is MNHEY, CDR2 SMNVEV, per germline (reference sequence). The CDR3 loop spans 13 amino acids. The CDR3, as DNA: TGTGCCAGCAGTTCCAGGGTTCCGGATACGCAGTATTTT. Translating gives CASSSRVPDTQYF.

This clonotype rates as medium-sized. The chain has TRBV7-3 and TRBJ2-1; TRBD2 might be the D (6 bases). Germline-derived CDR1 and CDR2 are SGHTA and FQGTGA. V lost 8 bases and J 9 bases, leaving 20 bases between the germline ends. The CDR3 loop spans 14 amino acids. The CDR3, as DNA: TGTGCCAGCGCCCAATTCCCCGGAGGGATTGAGCAGTTCTTC. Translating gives CASAQFPGGIEQFF.

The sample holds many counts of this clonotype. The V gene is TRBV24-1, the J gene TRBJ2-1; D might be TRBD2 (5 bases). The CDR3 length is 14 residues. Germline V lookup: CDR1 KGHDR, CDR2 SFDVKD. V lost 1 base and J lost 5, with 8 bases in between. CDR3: CATSDFEGDNEQFF. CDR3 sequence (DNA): TGTGCCACCAGTGATTTTGAGGGCGACAATGAGCAGTTCTTC.

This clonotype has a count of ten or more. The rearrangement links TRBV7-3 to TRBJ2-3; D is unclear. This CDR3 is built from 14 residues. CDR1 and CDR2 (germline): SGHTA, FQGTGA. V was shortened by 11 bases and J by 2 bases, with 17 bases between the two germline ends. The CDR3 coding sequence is TGTGCCTCCAGTGAGACAACAAACACAGATACGCAGTATTTT. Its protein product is CASSETTNTDTQYF.

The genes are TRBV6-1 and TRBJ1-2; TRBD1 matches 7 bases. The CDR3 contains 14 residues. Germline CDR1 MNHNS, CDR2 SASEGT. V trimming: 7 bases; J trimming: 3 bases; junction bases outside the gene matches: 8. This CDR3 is CASIRRDSYYGYTF. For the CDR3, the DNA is TGTGCCAGCATTCGCCGGGACAGCTACTATGGCTACACCTTC.

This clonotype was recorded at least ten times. The DNA of the CDR3 is TGTGCCAGCAGCCTAAATTTGCGGGAGAATACAGATACGCAGTATTTT. The encoded protein is CASSLNLRENTDTQYF. The rearrangement joins TRBV7-3 to TRBJ2-3; 7 bases match TRBD2. V was clipped by 5 bases and J by 3 bases; unmatched bases: 11. Germline V gene data show CDR1 as SGHTA and CDR2 as FQGTGA. The CDR3 sequence is 16 residues long.

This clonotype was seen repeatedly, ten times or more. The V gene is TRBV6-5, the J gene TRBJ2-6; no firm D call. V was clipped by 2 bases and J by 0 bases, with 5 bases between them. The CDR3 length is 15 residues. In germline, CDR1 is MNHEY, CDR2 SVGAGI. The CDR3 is CASSYRVSGANVLTF. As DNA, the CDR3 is TGTGCCAGCAGTTACAGGGTCTCTGGGGCCAACGTCCTGACTTTC.